The entry below gives a single TCR beta chain sequence along with its context. The data are from a study of blood T cell repertoires in COVID-19. The repertoire was sequenced with immunoSEQ multiplex PCR; TCRdb's copy has only in-frame clones and lacks some. The table has 150,000 to 200,000 clones, roughly nine tenths seen once. Germline V gives CDR1 MNHEY, CDR2 SMNVEV (reference sequence). Trimming at V came to 5 bases and at J to 1 base, leaving 11 bases not matched to a gene. This CDR3 is 16 amino acids long. The chain couples TRBV27 to TRBJ2-7, with TRBD1 matching 7 bases. Sequences were obtained from peripheral blood. The origin of this receptor is a woman in her sixties or seventies with acute or convalescent COVID-19. CDR3 nucleotide sequence: TGTGCCAGCAGTCAACGGTCTTCAGGGGGATCCTACGAGCAGTACTTC. It is translated as CASSQRSSGGSYEQYF.